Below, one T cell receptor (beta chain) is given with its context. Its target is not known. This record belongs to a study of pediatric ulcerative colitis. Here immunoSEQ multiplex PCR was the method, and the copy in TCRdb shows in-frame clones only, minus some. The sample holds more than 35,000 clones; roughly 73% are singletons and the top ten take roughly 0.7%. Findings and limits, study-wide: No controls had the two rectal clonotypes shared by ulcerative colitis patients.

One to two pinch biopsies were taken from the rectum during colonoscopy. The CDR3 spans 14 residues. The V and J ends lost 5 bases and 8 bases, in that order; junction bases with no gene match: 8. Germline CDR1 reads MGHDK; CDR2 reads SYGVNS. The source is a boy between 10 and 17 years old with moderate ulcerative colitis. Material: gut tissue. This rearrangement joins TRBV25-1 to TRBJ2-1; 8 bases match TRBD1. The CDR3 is CASSLGQGSDEQFF. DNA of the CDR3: TGTGCCAGCAGTCTCGGACAGGGCAGCGATGAGCAGTTCTTC.